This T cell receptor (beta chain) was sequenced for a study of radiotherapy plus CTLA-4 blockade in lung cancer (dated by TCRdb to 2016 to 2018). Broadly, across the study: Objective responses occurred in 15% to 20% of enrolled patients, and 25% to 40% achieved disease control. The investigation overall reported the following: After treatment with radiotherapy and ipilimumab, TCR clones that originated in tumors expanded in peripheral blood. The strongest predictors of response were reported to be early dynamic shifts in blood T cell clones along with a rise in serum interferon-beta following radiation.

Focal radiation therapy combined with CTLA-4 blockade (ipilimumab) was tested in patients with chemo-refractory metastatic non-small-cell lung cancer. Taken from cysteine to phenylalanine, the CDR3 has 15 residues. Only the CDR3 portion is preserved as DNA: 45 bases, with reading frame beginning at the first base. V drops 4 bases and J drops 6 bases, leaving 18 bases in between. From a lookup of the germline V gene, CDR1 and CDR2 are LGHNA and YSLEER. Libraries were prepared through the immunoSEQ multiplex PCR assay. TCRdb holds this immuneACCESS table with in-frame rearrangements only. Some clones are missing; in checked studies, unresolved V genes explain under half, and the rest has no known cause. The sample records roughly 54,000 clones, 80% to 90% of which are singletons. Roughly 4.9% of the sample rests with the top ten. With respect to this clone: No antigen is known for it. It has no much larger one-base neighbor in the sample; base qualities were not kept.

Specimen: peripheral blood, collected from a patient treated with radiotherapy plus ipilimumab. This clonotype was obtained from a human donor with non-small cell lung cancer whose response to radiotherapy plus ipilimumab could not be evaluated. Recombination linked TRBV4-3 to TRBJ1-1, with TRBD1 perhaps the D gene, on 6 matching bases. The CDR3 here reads CASSPHRALAPEAFF. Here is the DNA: TGCGCCAGCAGCCCCCACAGGGCTCTAGCCCCTGAAGCTTTCTTT.